In this sample, the clone carrying this T cell receptor (beta chain) turned up many times. Its antigen is currently unknown. With iRepertoire HTBI primers and Arm-PCR of CDR3 regions, TCR beta libraries were built. Authors' methods: In the combined samples, under 80 TRBV and 11 to 15 TRBJ segments were identified. MiXCR, applied by TCRdb to the multiplex PCR reads, yields one record per CDR3 protein. In this record, the V and J calls reflect TCRdb's handling and not the investigators' own analysis. Here the sample spans around 500,000 distinct CDR3 sequences, about 12% being singletons. The sample's time point: newly diagnosed GD, antithyroid drugs for less than 3 months. Extracted RNA from PBMCs served as the source of the TCR library. This entry belongs to a study of regulatory T cells in long-lasting Graves disease. Study observations and caveats: Thyroid tissue went unstudied; only peripheral blood was examined.

CDR1 and CDR2 from the germline V gene are MNHNS and SASEGT. The ends lost 5 bases at V and 0 bases at J; junction bases unmatched: 9. The CDR3 is 18 residues long. These data were likewise used in another study, on T cells in Graves' hyperthyroidism and ophthalmopathy. That report notes: Most clonotypes that expanded in the thyroid above 0.001 also showed up in blood. A model built on 13 V-J features separated ophthalmopathy from stable hyperthyroidism.

The V call is TRBV6-1, the J call TRBJ1-6; 8 bases fit TRBD1. The clonotype was recovered from a woman in her thirties with Graves disease. The sample in question was peripheral blood mononuclear cells (PBMCs), obtained at new diagnosis, from a patient treated with antithyroid drugs. The CDR3 DNA follows: TGTGCCAGCAGTCGACAGGGGCCTTTCAGCTCCTATAATTCACCCCTCCACTTT. Its translation is CASSRQGPFSSYNSPLHF.